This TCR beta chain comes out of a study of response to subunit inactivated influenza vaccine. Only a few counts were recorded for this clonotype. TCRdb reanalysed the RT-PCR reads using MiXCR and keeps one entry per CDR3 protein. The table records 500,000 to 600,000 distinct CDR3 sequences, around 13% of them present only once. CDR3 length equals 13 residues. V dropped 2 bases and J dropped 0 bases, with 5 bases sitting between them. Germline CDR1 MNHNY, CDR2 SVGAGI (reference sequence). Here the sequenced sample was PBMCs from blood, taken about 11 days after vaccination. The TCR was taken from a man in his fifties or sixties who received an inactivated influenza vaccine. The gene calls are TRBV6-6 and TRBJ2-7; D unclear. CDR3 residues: CASSYPGSYEQYF. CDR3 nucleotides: TGTGCCAGCAGTTACCCGGGCTCCTACGAGCAGTACTTC.